This T cell receptor (beta chain) was sequenced during a study of somatic mutations in cytotoxic T cells in rheumatoid arthritis. The overall study: Peripheral blood samples of approximately 30 ml EDTA were taken from patients directly after diagnosis and before treatment. T-cell populations stained with V beta antibodies were in some cases flow-sorted at nearly 100% purity, including V beta1+ cells that were sequenced for TCRB.

V was trimmed by 6 bases and J by 3 bases, leaving 12 bases between them. Germline V gene sequence: CDR1 MNHEY, CDR2 SMNVEV (reference sequence). The CDR3 sequence is 14 residues long. Clones were sequenced by immunoSEQ multiplex PCR, and TCRdb holds only the in-frame ones, with some missing. Of several thousand clones in the sample, approximately 80% were seen once. This clone is a singleton in its sample. This clonotype originated in a woman in her 70s with rheumatoid arthritis. This chain connects TRBV27 to TRBJ2-1; D is possibly TRBD1 (5 bases). The sample in question was CD8+ T cells sorted from blood, obtained at a follow-up visit. The CDR3 sequence is CASRVDSNYNEQFF. The CDR3 DNA sequence: TGTGCCAGCAGGGTAGACAGCAACTACAATGAGCAGTTCTTC.